The following is a T cell receptor (beta chain) sequence with its context. This sample is drawn from a study of cytomegalovirus exposure and HLA in healthy donors. Assay used: immunoSEQ multiplex PCR; TCRdb lists only in-frame clones, some missing. This table has roughly 250,000 clones, roughly 89% appearing once. Germline CDR1 is MGHRA and CDR2 is YSYEKL. The CDR3 runs 16 residues. V dropped 4 bases and J dropped 1 base, with 16 bases sitting between them. The rearrangement links TRBV4-1 to TRBJ1-1; D possibly corresponds to TRBD1 (5 bases). Sequencing was done on a sample of PBMCs. This TCR came from a woman younger than 35 in good health and CMV-seronegative. The CDR3 DNA follows: TGCGCCAGCAGCCCCGGGAGGGGTTCCGGGAACACTGAAGCTTTCTTT. Translated, it gives CASSPGRGSGNTEAFF.